The sequence of this TCR beta chain was determined in a study of beta chain features in type 1 diabetes. The V and J ends lost 3 bases and 5 bases respectively, with 8 bases between them. The CDR3 contains 13 residues. Germline CDR1 is MNHEY and CDR2 is SMNVEV (reference sequence). All of the isolated RNA was reverse transcribed, so expressed TCRB transcripts were sequenced. Some clones are missing from TCRdb's copy, which holds only in-frame ones; the method was immunoSEQ multiplex PCR. Among about 150,000 clones listed, 48% were seen once. Purities over 95% were achieved in all sorted populations. The sequenced sample consisted of Tregs from blood. V is TRBV27 and J is TRBJ1-5; D call uncertain. This clonotype originated in a man aged 18 to 29 in good health. Written as DNA, the CDR3 is TGTGCCAGCAGTTTTCTTCCCTATCAGCCCCAGCATTTT. This encodes CASSFLPYQPQHF.